These 23 T cell receptor beta chains came from one sample sequenced in a study of beta chain features in type 1 diabetes. Study-wide findings and caveats: Among all four CD4+ subsets, Type 1 diabetes patients had TCRB CDR3s that were moderately but significantly shorter.

For these TCRs, the target antigens are not known. The whole isolated RNA underwent reverse transcription, so sequencing captured expressed TCRB transcripts. Profiling relied on immunoSEQ multiplex PCR, and the TCRdb table lists in-frame clones only, not all of them. The sample has 680,000 or so clones, roughly an eighth seen once. Sequenced input: naive CD4+ T cells from blood. Receptors were obtained from a man between 18 and 29 years old with type 1 diabetes.

The chain is built from TRBV5-4 and TRBJ1-6; D is possibly TRBD1 (6 bases). The CDR3 has 15 amino acids. The ends were cut back, 0 bases at V and 6 bases at J, with 10 bases in the middle. The germline gives CDR1 SGHNT, CDR2 YYREEE (reference sequence). The CDR3 DNA reads as TGTGCCAGCAGCTTGGGGGGGGCTACTAATTCACCCCTCCACTTT. Amino acids: CASSLGGATNSPLHF.

A few counts support this clone. The chain uses TRBV30 and TRBJ1-6, with 7 bases aligning to TRBD1. The CDR3 has 15 amino acids. The V gene end was trimmed by 2 bases and the J gene end by 11 bases; junction bases not matched to a gene: 12. CDR1 is GTSNPN, CDR2 SVGIG, per germline (reference sequence). The CDR3 bases are TGTGCCTGGAGTTCCCCCCGGACAGGCGGTACACCCCTCCACTTT. This encodes CAWSSPRTGGTPLHF.

The chain combines TRBV10-3 with TRBJ1-5; D may be TRBD1 (5 bases). The CDR3 extends over 15 amino acids. Germline V gives CDR1 ENHRY, CDR2 SYGVKD. V lost 2 bases and J lost 6, with 14 bases in between. This chain's CDR3 is CAISEAGSTGQPQHF. In DNA, the CDR3 is TGTGCCATCAGTGAGGCAGGGAGTACGGGTCAGCCCCAGCATTTT.

This clone turned up a few times. The V call is TRBV15, the J call TRBJ2-5; D is unresolved. The CDR3 has 14 residues. V lost 0 bases, J lost 5 bases, and 10 bases lay in between. In germline, CDR1 is LNHNV, CDR2 YYDKDF (reference sequence). The CDR3 loop is CATSRDRAVETQYF. Written as DNA, the CDR3 is TGTGCCACCAGCAGAGATAGGGCCGTGGAGACCCAGTACTTC.

The CDR3 is CASSLRTGTDTQYF. The CDR3 coding sequence is TGTGCCAGCAGCTTAAGGACAGGCACAGATACGCAGTATTTT. This rearrangement joins TRBV7-2 to TRBJ2-3; tentative D call: TRBD1 (6 bases). CDR1 SGHTA and CDR2 FQGNSA come from the germline V gene. Trimming removed 2 bases from V and 1 base from J, with 7 bases in between. This CDR3 is built from 14 residues.

This chain connects TRBV2 to TRBJ1-5; D may be TRBD1 (5 bases). CDR3 length: 14 amino acids. V dropped 6 bases and J dropped 4 bases, with 13 bases sitting between them. Germline values: CDR1 SNHLY, CDR2 FYNNEI. CDR3 in DNA: TGTGCCAGCAGCCCTGAGACAGATAATCAGCCCCAGCATTTT. Its protein is CASSPETDNQPQHF.

CDR3 DNA sequence: TGTGCCAGTAGTATAAGGGGAGGCGCTTTCTTT. Its protein product is CASSIRGGAFF. The V call is TRBV19, the J call TRBJ1-1; D might be TRBD1 (5 bases). Per the germline V gene, CDR1 is LNHDA and CDR2 is SQIVND (reference sequence). V was clipped by 2 bases and J by 11 bases, with 9 bases between them. The CDR3 length is 11 residues.

V and J are TRBV5-1 and TRBJ2-3; 13 bases match TRBD2. V was pared by 3 bases and J by 6 bases, with 19 bases of the junction left unmatched. The CDR3 covers 20 residues. The V gene's germline CDR1 is SGHRS and CDR2 YFSETQ. The CDR3 sequence: CASSSLPGTTSGGPQDTQYF. CDR3 nucleotide sequence: TGCGCCAGCAGCTCTTTACCAGGGACGACTAGCGGGGGGCCCCAGGATACGCAGTATTTT.

This clone was seen a few times. The V call is TRBV28, the J call TRBJ2-7; TRBD1 matches 7 bases. With 5 bases clipped from V and 4 bases from J, the junction kept 11 bases outside the gene matches. This CDR3 region has 15 residues. Germline V gene data show CDR1 as MDHEN and CDR2 as SYDVKM. CDR3 loop: CASSLPDRAGYEQYF. The CDR3 bases are TGTGCCAGCAGTCTCCCCGACAGGGCCGGATACGAGCAGTACTTC.

J is TRBJ1-5 and V is TRBV18; D uncertain. Per germline, CDR1 KGHSH and CDR2 LQKENI. The V end was cut by 8 bases, the J end by 0 bases, with 14 bases between. The CDR3 covers 15 residues. CDR3 sequence reads: CASPDGPYSNQPQHF. The CDR3 DNA reads as TGTGCCAGCCCGGATGGCCCTTATAGCAATCAGCCCCAGCATTTT.

The V and J genes are TRBV27 and TRBJ2-7; 8 bases line up with TRBD1. V shed 3 bases, J shed 3 bases, and the junction held 7 bases outside the gene matches. There are 15 residues in the CDR3. Germline V gene lookup returns CDR1 MNHEY and CDR2 SMNVEV (reference sequence). This CDR3 is CASSFEGTGLYEQYF. The CDR3 DNA follows: TGTGCCAGCAGTTTTGAAGGGACAGGCCTCTACGAGCAGTACTTC.

This clone was recorded a few times. V usage is TRBV7-8 and J usage is TRBJ2-7; no definite D call. This CDR3 is built from 15 residues. The germline CDR1 and CDR2 sequences are SGHVS and FQNEAQ. V dropped 0 bases and J dropped 5 bases, with 14 bases sitting between them. The CDR3 reads CASSLATALPDEQYF. The DNA of the CDR3 is TGTGCCAGCAGCTTAGCGACCGCACTCCCAGACGAGCAGTACTTC.

This clone was detected a few times. The chain employs TRBV13 and TRBJ2-7; D is possibly TRBD1 (6 bases). The CDR3 has 14 residues. Germline V CDR1 and CDR2: PRHDT, FYEKMQ (reference sequence). The V and J ends lost 5 bases and 0 bases respectively, with 11 bases between them. As DNA, the CDR3 is TGTGCCAGCAGCATCCGGGACACCTCCTACGAGCAGTACTTC. This encodes CASSIRDTSYEQYF.

The chain uses TRBV2 and TRBJ2-5; maybe TRBD1 (5 bases). Trimming removed 3 bases from V and 1 base from J, with 9 bases in between. CDR3 length: 14 amino acids. CDR1 is SNHLY and CDR2 is FYNNEI in the germline V gene. The CDR3 region has the DNA TGTGCCAGCAGTGATTGGACAACCCAAGAGACCCAGTACTTC. The encoded protein is CASSDWTTQETQYF.

This clone was found a few times. The chain carries TRBV2 and TRBJ1-2; 9 positions agree with TRBD1. This CDR3 contains 14 residues. CDR1 and CDR2 (germline): SNHLY, FYNNEI. The V segment lost 5 bases and the J segment 2 bases; nucleotides outside the gene matches: 3. This CDR3 reads CASSTDRGNYGYTF. The CDR3 bases are TGTGCCAGCAGTACTGACAGGGGGAACTATGGCTACACCTTC.

This chain links TRBV2 with TRBJ1-1; D call uncertain. Trimming removed 11 bases from V and 2 bases from J, with 6 bases in between. The germline V gene encodes CDR1 SNHLY and CDR2 FYNNEI. CDR3 size: 10 residues. CDR3 region: CACGNTEAFF. The CDR3 coding sequence is TGTGCCTGCGGAAACACTGAAGCTTTCTTT.

This clone was seen a few times. The rearrangement uses TRBV4-1 and TRBJ2-7, with D perhaps assigned TRBD1 or TRBD2 (5 bases each). With 1 base removed from V and 2 bases from J, the gap between germline ends came to 12 bases. CDR1 and CDR2 (germline): MGHRA, YSYEKL. The CDR3 is 15 amino acids. This CDR3 is CASSQAPGPTYEQYF. The CDR3 DNA reads TGCGCCAGCAGCCAAGCTCCGGGACCAACCTACGAGCAGTACTTC.

The chain links TRBV6-1 to TRBJ1-4, with 8 positions matching TRBD1. The trim removed 6 bases at V and 10 bases at J, leaving 7 bases unmatched. The germline CDR1 and CDR2 sequences are MNHNS and SASEGT. CDR3 length equals 13 residues. CDR3: CASSPLQGGKLFF. The DNA for the CDR3 is TGTGCCAGCAGCCCCCTACAGGGGGGAAAACTGTTTTTT.

The chain uses TRBV19 and TRBJ2-7; unclear D gene. The CDR3 totals 16 residues. Trimming took off 4 bases at V and 0 bases at J, with 16 bases between the two ends. Germline-derived CDR1 and CDR2 are LNHDA and SQIVND (reference sequence). CDR3 amino acids: CASSTAGPPSSYEQYF. The CDR3 region has the DNA TGTGCCAGTAGTACCGCCGGACCGCCAAGCTCCTACGAGCAGTACTTC. Full variable domain (missing parts from reference TRBV19 and TRBJ2-7): DGGITQSPKYLFRKEGQNVTLSCEQNLNHDAMYWYRQDPGQGLRLIYYSQIVNDFQKGDIAEGYSVSREKKESFPLTVTSAQKNPTAFYLCASSTAGPPSSYEQYFGPGTRLTVT.

The rearrangement joins TRBV7-3 to TRBJ1-4; a weak D match, TRBD1 (5 bases). This CDR3 contains 15 residues. The germline V gene encodes CDR1 SGHTA and CDR2 FQGTGA. Trimming stripped 2 bases from V and 4 bases from J, with 11 bases between. CDR3 bases: TGTGCCAGCAGCTTATCTGGGGCGCATAATGAAAAACTGTTTTTT. It encodes CASSLSGAHNEKLFF.

The rearrangement links TRBV6-5 to TRBJ2-6; D gene ambiguous. The V gene lost 2 bases and the J gene lost 0 bases, with 5 bases spanning the gap. Germline V gene sequence: CDR1 MNHEY, CDR2 SVGAGI. This CDR3 spans 15 amino acids. CDR3 sequence reads: CASSYGPSGANVLTF. The CDR3 region has the DNA TGTGCCAGCAGTTACGGGCCCTCTGGGGCCAACGTCCTGACTTTC.

This clone was counted a few times. The chain links TRBV9 to TRBJ2-1, with TRBD1 matching 9 bases. Germline lookup yields CDR1 SGDLS and CDR2 YYNGEE. The CDR3 covers 15 residues. The J segment lost 7 bases and the V segment lost 4 bases, leaving 9 bases of the junction unmatched. This CDR3 reads CASSSHGQGRNEQFF. The CDR3, as DNA: TGTGCCAGCAGCTCACACGGACAGGGGAGGAATGAGCAGTTCTTC.

The chain links TRBV6-5 to TRBJ2-5; TRBD2 matches at 7 bases. Per the germline V gene, CDR1 is MNHEY and CDR2 is SVGAGI. J lost 3 bases, V lost 6 bases, and 7 bases had no gene match. The CDR3 length is 14 residues. The CDR3, as DNA: TGTGCCAGCAGCTTGGGGGGGACTGAAGAGACCCAGTACTTC. This sequence encodes CASSLGGTEETQYF.